This TCR beta chain derives from a study of CD8 T cells in ankylosing spondylitis (dated by TCRdb to the late 2010s). In terms of the full investigation: To find TCR variants linked to disease, the study profiled T cell receptor beta repertoires in ankylosing spondylitis patients and healthy donors. The full study cohort was made up of about two dozen ankylosing spondylitis patients and roughly 98 healthy donors. Peripheral blood samples were taken, and synovial fluid was additionally collected from ankylosing spondylitis patients. The paper's findings and limits, for the study overall: Blood from ankylosing spondylitis patients appeared to be characterized by a TCR beta motif made up of several highly homologous amino acid variants. The disease-linked clones were reported as significantly enriched in matched synovial fluid samples from ankylosing spondylitis patients. The disease-linked clones showed a CD8+ phenotype and occurred at relatively low frequencies in peripheral blood. Some of the motif variants had been reported before in the synovial fluid and blood of reactive arthritis patients, a finding that suggests common disease-initiation mechanisms.

The listed sequencing device is Illumina HiSeq 2500. Quantitative 5'-RACE with molecular barcodes was used to prepare TCR beta libraries. The authors' analysis ran thus. A new computational method, built on a probabilistic model of VDJ rearrangement, was used to identify disease-linked TCR variants. Clones were called with MiXCR by TCRdb after fastp trimmed the public reads at Q25, and only in-frame beta chains were retained. Entries are consolidated by CDR3 protein sequence, retaining the most common genes and DNA. The V and J calls follow TCRdb's processing rather than the paper's. The sample table contains about 130,000 distinct CDR3 sequences; only one count was recorded for approximately 10% of them. 2.5% to 4% of the sample goes to the ten largest clones. The table lists this clonotype with many counts. Its antigen is not yet known. No per-base quality is available; no much larger clone lies one base away.

The source is a male donor with ankylosing spondylitis or in good health (not recorded which). Sequencing was performed on blood, either unsorted or a sorted T cell fraction (not recorded which).

The encoded CDR3 is CSATGLAGLTDTQYF. The base sequence is TGCAGTGCCACGGGACTAGCGGGCCTCACAGATACGCAGTATTTT. The chain joins TRBV20-1 to TRBJ2-3, with TRBD2 matching 12 junction bases. CDR3 length: 15 amino acids, cysteine to phenylalanine. Solely the CDR3 DNA is kept, with 45 bases framed from the first base. The germline V gene (reference sequence) supplies CDR1 DFQATT and CDR2 SNEGSKA. V trim: 6 bases; J trim: 2 bases; unmatched bases: 6.